These 14 T cell receptor beta chains share one sample of origin, sequenced in a study of blood T cell repertoires in COVID-19. Data came from immunoSEQ multiplex PCR; TCRdb stores just in-frame clones and leaves some out. The profile shows about 34,000 clones, roughly 80% of them singletons. Sequencing was performed on peripheral blood. These receptors all come from a man aged 70 or older with COVID-19, enrolled during active disease.

CDR3 DNA: TGTGCCAGCACCCAGGGGCCTAACAATGAGCAGTTCTTC. Residues: CASTQGPNNEQFF. The chain recombines TRBV4-2 with TRBJ2-1; maybe TRBD1 (6 bases). V lost 7 bases, J lost 5 bases, and 12 bases lay in between. CDR1 and CDR2 (germline): LGHNA, YNFKEQ. The CDR3 is 13 residues long.

This clone was picked up one time. This rearrangement joins TRBV2 to TRBJ2-7, with unresolved D. This CDR3 contains 13 residues. The ends were cut back, 3 bases at V and 2 bases at J, with 8 bases in the middle. The germline V gene has CDR1 SNHLY and CDR2 FYNNEI. The CDR3 DNA sequence: TGTGCCAGCAGTGAGATATCGGCCTACGAGCAGTACTTC. This gives the protein CASSEISAYEQYF.

This clone was seen once. This chain links TRBV29-1 with TRBJ2-3; 14 bases are shared with TRBD2. The trim removed 6 bases at V and 7 bases at J, leaving 9 bases unmatched. The V gene's germline CDR1 is SQVTM and CDR2 ANQGSEA. The CDR3 has 15 residues. In nucleotides, the CDR3 is TGCAGCGTCGCCGGGACTAGCGGGAGTGGAAATACGCAGTATTTT. This translates into CSVAGTSGSGNTQYF.

The chain has TRBV19 and TRBJ1-5; D is uncertain. The germline gives CDR1 LNHDA, CDR2 SQIVND (reference sequence). V was shortened by 3 bases and J by 2 bases, with 5 bases between the two germline ends. There are 13 residues in the CDR3. CDR3 region: CASSISGNQPQHF. Written as DNA, the CDR3 is TGTGCCAGTAGTATTTCCGGCAATCAGCCCCAGCATTTT.

The rearrangement joins TRBV28 to TRBJ1-1, with D unresolved. Per germline, CDR1 MDHEN and CDR2 SYDVKM. V was clipped by 2 bases and J by 1 base, with 14 bases between them. The CDR3 consists of 16 residues. The chain's CDR3 is CASSLAPRRENTEAFF. In nucleotides, the CDR3 is TGTGCCAGCAGTTTAGCCCCCCGGAGGGAGAACACTGAAGCTTTCTTT. Full variable domain (rest looked up from reference TRBV28 and TRBJ1-1): DVKVTQSSRYLVKRTGEKVFLECVQDMDHENMFWYRQDPGLGLRLIYFSYDVKMKEKGDIPEGYSVSREKKERFSLILESASTNQTSMYLCASSLAPRRENTEAFFGQGTRLTVV.

A few counts support this clone. The chain employs TRBV13 and TRBJ2-2; D is unclear. The length of the CDR3 is 14 residues. The V end was cut by 4 bases, the J end by 3 bases, with 9 bases between. Germline V gene data show CDR1 as PRHDT and CDR2 as FYEKMQ (reference sequence). The CDR3 loop is CASSSPFDTGELFF. As DNA, the CDR3 is TGTGCCAGCAGCTCCCCCTTCGACACCGGGGAGCTGTTTTTT.

This sequence joins TRBV5-1 and TRBJ1-5; tentatively, D is TRBD1 (6 bases). The CDR3 has 13 amino acids. Trimming cost V 2 bases and J 4 bases, with 7 bases left between them. From germline, CDR1 is SGHRS and CDR2 YFSETQ. CDR3 region: CASSLQGNQPQHF. The CDR3 DNA sequence: TGCGCCAGCAGCTTACAGGGTAATCAGCCCCAGCATTTT. Based on the CDR3 plus reference TRBV5-1 and TRBJ1-5, the full variable domain is KAGVTQTPRYLIKTRGQQVTLSCSPISGHRSVSWYQQTPGQGLQFLFEYFSETQRNKGNFPGRFSGRQFSNSRSEMNVSTLELGDSALYLCASSLQGNQPQHFGDGTRLSIL.

This clone was seen a few times. V and J are TRBV27 and TRBJ1-5, with D possibly TRBD1 on 5 matching bases. CDR3 length: 14 residues. Germline-derived CDR1 and CDR2 are MNHEY and SMNVEV (reference sequence). V lost 4 bases to trimming and J lost 1 base, with 8 bases between them. In DNA form, the CDR3 reads TGTGCCAGCAGTTGGAGGGACAGCAATCAGCCCCAGCATTTT. This translates into CASSWRDSNQPQHF.

The V call is TRBV2, the J call TRBJ2-5, with D maybe TRBD1 (5 bases). Trimming left V 5 bases short and J 1 base short, with 11 bases between. This CDR3 spans 14 amino acids. CDR1 is SNHLY, CDR2 FYNNEI, per germline. In nucleotides, the CDR3 is TGTGCCAGCAGTTTCCAGGGTCCCCAAGAGACCCAGTACTTC. Its protein is CASSFQGPQETQYF. Looking up the rest from reference TRBV2 and TRBJ2-5 gives the full variable domain: EPEVTQTPSHQVTQMGQEVILRCVPISNHLYFYWYRQILGQKVEFLVSFYNNEISEKSEIFDDQFSVERPDGSNFTLKIRSTKLEDSAMYFCASSFQGPQETQYFGPGTRLLVL.

V gene TRBV6-5 combines with J gene TRBJ1-4; maybe TRBD1 (5 bases). V was shortened by 2 bases and J by 7 bases, with 8 bases between the two germline ends. Germline V gives CDR1 MNHEY, CDR2 SVGAGI. CDR3 size: 13 residues. This CDR3 is CASSYLQGEKLFF. CDR3 bases: TGTGCCAGCAGTTACCTCCAGGGTGAAAAACTGTTTTTT.

This chain connects TRBV18 to TRBJ2-5; 9 bases are shared with TRBD1. V lost 3 bases, J lost 4 bases, and 3 bases stayed unmatched. Germline CDR1 and CDR2: KGHSH and LQKENI. The CDR3 extends over 14 amino acids. Here the CDR3 reads CASSPGQGSETQYF. Written as DNA, the CDR3 is TGTGCCAGCTCACCGGGACAGGGCTCAGAGACCCAGTACTTC.

The rearrangement joins TRBV5-6 to TRBJ1-3; tentatively, D is TRBD1 (6 bases). The V and J ends lost 2 bases and 0 bases respectively, with 6 bases between them. CDR1 and CDR2 from the germline V gene are SGHDT and YYEEEE. CDR3 length: 14 amino acids. The CDR3, as DNA: TGTGCCAGCAGCTTACAGGGCTCTGGAAACACCATATATTTT. Amino acids: CASSLQGSGNTIYF.

V is TRBV19 and J is TRBJ2-6; the match to TRBD2 covers 13 bases. Looked up from germline, CDR1 is LNHDA and CDR2 is SQIVND (reference sequence). With 6 bases clipped from V and 2 bases from J, the junction kept 7 bases outside the gene matches. The CDR3 runs to 18 residues. Here the CDR3 reads CASRVGLAGVTGANVLTF. The DNA of the CDR3 is TGTGCCAGTAGAGTCGGACTAGCGGGAGTAACTGGGGCCAACGTCCTGACTTTC.

The chain carries TRBV5-1 and TRBJ2-7; 9 nucleotides agree with TRBD1. This CDR3 contains 14 residues. The V and J ends lost 6 bases and 4 bases, in that order; junction bases with no gene match: 8. Germline lookup yields CDR1 SGHRS and CDR2 YFSETQ. DNA for the CDR3: TGCGCCAGCACCAGCGGACAGGGGATTTACGAGCAGTACTTC. Residues: CASTSGQGIYEQYF. Using reference TRBV5-1 and TRBJ2-7 for the parts outside the CDR3, the full variable domain is KAGVTQTPRYLIKTRGQQVTLSCSPISGHRSVSWYQQTPGQGLQFLFEYFSETQRNKGNFPGRFSGRQFSNSRSEMNVSTLELGDSALYLCASTSGQGIYEQYFGPGTRLTVT.